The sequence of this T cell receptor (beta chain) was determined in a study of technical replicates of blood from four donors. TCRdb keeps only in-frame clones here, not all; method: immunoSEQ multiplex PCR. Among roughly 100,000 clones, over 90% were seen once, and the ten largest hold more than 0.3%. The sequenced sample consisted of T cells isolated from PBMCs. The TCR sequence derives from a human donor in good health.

As DNA, the CDR3 is TGTGCCAGCAGCTTAACTGGAGATACGCAGTATTTT. It translates to CASSLTGDTQYF. This chain uses TRBV7-9 with TRBJ2-3; D gene unclear. Germline V gives CDR1 SEHNR, CDR2 FQNEAQ (reference sequence). V was trimmed by 2 bases and J by 5 bases, leaving 5 bases between them. CDR3 length equals 12 residues.